Listed here are 31 T cell receptor beta chains from one sample, sequenced in a study of T cell responses to AZD1222 COVID-19 vaccine. Repertoires were generated with immunoSEQ multiplex PCR, while TCRdb's copy carries only in-frame clones and drops some. Found here are more than 140,000 clones, around nine tenths of them singletons; the top ten hold roughly 4.6%. The specimen comprised peripheral blood, sampled on day 0 of AZD1222 vaccination. The receptor set was obtained from an adult in good health.

The chain combines TRBV7-8 with TRBJ1-5; no reliable D call. CDR1 and CDR2 (germline): SGHVS, FQNEAQ. The CDR3 length is 13 residues. Trimming cost V 5 bases and J 1 base, with 6 bases left between them. For the CDR3, the DNA is TGTGCCAGCAGCGATACCAGCAATCAGCCCCAGCATTTT. Amino acids: CASSDTSNQPQHF.

The J gene is TRBJ2-2, the V gene TRBV12-3 or TRBV12-4, with D possibly matching TRBD1 (6 bases). The CDR3 runs to 13 residues. The V and J ends lost 5 bases and 5 bases respectively, with 9 bases between them. The CDR3 loop is CASSDRRTGELFF. As DNA, the CDR3 is TGTGCCAGCAGTGACAGGCGGACCGGGGAGCTGTTTTTT.

Only one count was recorded for this clone. J is TRBJ2-7 and V is TRBV4-3; D remains ambiguous. The germline CDR1 and CDR2 sequences are LGHNA and YSLEER. Trimming cost V 0 bases and J 2 bases, with 5 bases left between them. The CDR3 spans 13 residues. CDR3 sequence: CASSQDLPYEQYF. CDR3 bases: TGCGCCAGCAGCCAAGATTTACCCTACGAGCAGTACTTC.

The chain couples TRBV7-2 to TRBJ2-1; 10 bases map to TRBD1. This CDR3 spans 17 amino acids. Trimming removed 5 bases from V and 0 bases from J; junction bases left unmatched: 7. Germline CDR1 SGHTA, CDR2 FQGNSA. CDR3 bases: TGTGCCAGCAGCGCGGACAGGGGGTTACCCTCCTACAATGAGCAGTTCTTC. Its protein product is CASSADRGLPSYNEQFF.

V usage is TRBV24-1 and J usage is TRBJ2-2; TRBD1 matches at 7 bases. CDR3 length: 13 residues. Unmatched junction bases numbered 3, after V lost 3 bases and J lost 9 bases. The germline CDR1 and CDR2 sequences are KGHDR and SFDVKD. DNA of the CDR3: TGTGCCACCAGTGATACAGGGGTCCGGGAGCTGTTTTTT. Protein product: CATSDTGVRELFF.

This clone occurred once. V is TRBV19 and J is TRBJ1-5, with 7 nucleotides matching TRBD1. Germline CDR1 is LNHDA and CDR2 is SQIVND (reference sequence). The CDR3 runs to 17 residues. After removal of 8 bases from V and 1 base from J, the junction contained 14 bases not matched to a gene. CDR3 nucleotide sequence: TGTGCCAGTTCTCGCCGGGACAGAACTTGGAGCAATCAGCCCCAGCATTTT. It encodes CASSRRDRTWSNQPQHF.

V usage is TRBV6-6 and J usage is TRBJ1-4; the D gene is possibly TRBD1 (6 bases). This CDR3 region has 12 residues. Germline V CDR1 and CDR2: MNHNY, SVGAGI (reference sequence). The germline V and J ends were trimmed by 6 bases and 7 bases, with 9 bases remaining between them. This CDR3 reads CASRGGSEKLFF. In DNA, the CDR3 is TGTGCCAGCAGAGGGGGGTCTGAAAAACTGTTTTTT.

Notes on this clone: A much larger clone is a single base away; this may be a read error. The same CDR3 also results from other DNA sequences found in this sample. The rearrangement uses TRBV28 and TRBJ2-1, with D perhaps TRBD2 (5 bases). CDR3 length: 18 amino acids. The V and J ends lost 3 bases and 1 base respectively, with 19 bases between them. CDR1 and CDR2 from the germline V gene are MDHEN and SYDVKM. The CDR3 protein is CASSFTSGSVQSYNEQFF. The CDR3, as DNA: TGTGCCAGCAGTTTCACTAGTGGGAGTGTCCAGTCCTACAATGAGCAGTTCTTC.

The genes are TRBV11-2 and TRBJ2-7; D remains unclear. Between the trimmed V and J ends, which lost 1 base and 7 bases, there was a span of 5 bases. Germline CDR1 is SGHAT and CDR2 is FQNNGV. The CDR3 loop spans 11 amino acids. The CDR3 loop is CASSLAREQYF. CDR3 nucleotides: TGTGCCAGCAGCTTAGCGCGGGAGCAGTACTTC. Drawing the rest from reference TRBV11-2 and TRBJ2-7, the complete variable domain is EAGVAQSPRYKIIEKRQSVAFWCNPISGHATLYWYQQILGQGPKLLIQFQNNGVVDDSQLPKDRFSAERLKGVDSTLKIQPAKLEDSAVYLCASSLAREQYFGPGTRLTVT.

The chain has TRBV11-3 and TRBJ2-3, with 8 bases lining up with TRBD2. Germline loops: CDR1 SGHNT, CDR2 YENEEA. The junction had 0 bases not matched to a gene; V was cut back by 4 bases and J by 0 bases. The CDR3 totals 14 residues. CDR3: CASSSSGSTDTQYF. The CDR3 nucleotides are TGTGCCAGCAGCTCTAGCGGGAGCACAGATACGCAGTATTTT.

The V call is TRBV27, the J call TRBJ2-3; D uncertain. CDR1 MNHEY and CDR2 SMNVEV come from the germline V gene (reference sequence). The CDR3 has 18 residues. With 6 bases removed from V and 2 bases from J, the gap between germline ends came to 24 bases. DNA for the CDR3: TGTGCCAGCAGCCAAAAGGGTATTCGCCTTACGGACACAGATACGCAGTATTTT. Amino acids: CASSQKGIRLTDTDTQYF.

The chain joins TRBV28 to TRBJ1-1; 9 bases are a match to TRBD1. The junction had 6 bases not matched to a gene; V was cut back by 4 bases and J by 3 bases. Germline V gene data show CDR1 as MDHEN and CDR2 as SYDVKM. The CDR3 covers 15 residues. Here the CDR3 DNA reads TGTGCCAGCAGTTCCCTTGGACAGGGGTACACTGAAGCTTTCTTT. Translating gives CASSSLGQGYTEAFF.

This rearrangement joins TRBV19 to TRBJ2-7, with a weak D call TRBD2 (6 bases). The V end lost 9 bases, the J end lost 6 bases, and 21 bases lay between the germline ends. Germline V lookup: CDR1 LNHDA, CDR2 SQIVND (reference sequence). CDR3 length equals 14 residues. DNA for the CDR3: TGTGCCAGCCGATCCGGGGGACCAGTAGTCGAGCAGTACTTC. This translates into CASRSGGPVVEQYF.

The V and J genes are TRBV19 and TRBJ2-1; 7 nucleotides align to TRBD2. J lost 11 bases, V lost 0 bases, and 4 bases had no gene match. Looked up from germline, CDR1 is LNHDA and CDR2 is SQIVND (reference sequence). CDR3 length equals 13 residues. Written as DNA, the CDR3 is TGTGCCAGTAGTATAGACCGGGGAGGGCAGCAGTTCTTC. Protein sequence: CASSIDRGGQQFF.

The chain joins TRBV7-6 to TRBJ2-6, with D possibly matching TRBD1 (5 bases). The V end lost 1 base, the J end lost 0 bases, and 13 bases lay between the germline ends. The CDR3 has 18 residues. CDR1 is SGHVS, CDR2 FNYEAQ, per germline. The CDR3 coding sequence is TGTGCCAGCAGCTTAGTCAGGGCCAGTTACTCTGGGGCCAACGTCCTGACTTTC. Translated, it gives CASSLVRASYSGANVLTF.

The chain joins TRBV12-3 or TRBV12-4 to TRBJ2-7, with D perhaps matching TRBD2 (5 bases). Trimming took off 4 bases at V and 3 bases at J, with 10 bases between the two ends. The CDR3 consists of 13 residues. The CDR3 here is CASSSGVLYEQYF. CDR3 nucleotides: TGTGCCAGCAGTTCCGGGGTACTCTACGAGCAGTACTTC.

This chain links TRBV4-3 with TRBJ2-5; D is undetermined. Germline V gene data show CDR1 as LGHNA and CDR2 as YSLEER. V lost 0 bases, J lost 2 bases, and 16 bases lay in between. This CDR3 region has 17 residues. The CDR3 loop reads CASSQDAVVVEQETQYF. DNA of the CDR3: TGCGCCAGCAGCCAAGATGCGGTCGTCGTAGAGCAAGAGACCCAGTACTTC.

CDR3 loop: CASSLVPDTQYF. The DNA for the CDR3 is TGTGCCAGCAGCTTAGTCCCAGATACGCAGTATTTT. This chain joins TRBV7-9 and TRBJ2-3; no clear D. CDR3 size: 12 residues. CDR1 and CDR2 from the germline V gene are SEHNR and FQNEAQ (reference sequence). V lost 1 base and J lost 4, with 3 bases in between.

The genes are TRBV19 and TRBJ1-2, with 10 bases matching TRBD1. The ends lost 5 bases at V and 3 bases at J; junction bases unmatched: 6. Germline CDR1 is LNHDA and CDR2 is SQIVND (reference sequence). The length of the CDR3 is 15 residues. The CDR3 DNA is TGTGCCAGTAGTCCAGGGACAGGGGACTACTATGGCTACACCTTC. This codes for CASSPGTGDYYGYTF.

The rearrangement uses TRBV4-2 and TRBJ1-3; 10 nucleotides line up with TRBD1. The CDR3 covers 15 residues. Germline CDR1 is LGHNA and CDR2 is YNFKEQ. V was clipped by 2 bases and J by 5 bases; unmatched bases: 3. The CDR3 region is CASSQPGQGRNTIYF. In nucleotides, the CDR3 is TGTGCCAGCAGCCAACCGGGACAGGGGAGAAACACCATATATTTT.

The V and J genes are TRBV19 and TRBJ2-6; D not resolved. The germline V and J ends were trimmed by 7 bases and 4 bases, with 11 bases remaining between them. CDR1 and CDR2 from the germline V gene are LNHDA and SQIVND (reference sequence). This CDR3 has 14 residues. The CDR3 sequence is CASKASRGANVLTF. In DNA form, the CDR3 reads TGTGCCAGTAAAGCATCCCGAGGGGCCAACGTCCTGACTTTC.

V and J are TRBV6-1 and TRBJ2-1; D remains ambiguous. Germline assignment: CDR1 MNHNS and CDR2 SASEGT. Trimming removed 3 bases at V and 4 bases at J, with 10 bases between. CDR3 length: 14 residues. The CDR3 spells CASSEAGFYNEQFF. The CDR3, as DNA: TGTGCCAGCAGTGAGGCTGGATTTTACAATGAGCAGTTCTTC.

J is TRBJ1-2 and V is TRBV4-3; 8 bases match TRBD1. Germline V gene lookup returns CDR1 LGHNA and CDR2 YSLEER. The J segment lost 4 bases and the V segment lost 6 bases, leaving 7 bases of the junction unmatched. There are 14 residues in the CDR3. The DNA for the CDR3 is TGCGCCAGCAGACCAGACAGGGGAGGCTATGGCTACACCTTC. Its protein product is CASRPDRGGYGYTF.

V usage is TRBV19 and J usage is TRBJ2-7; 7 bases map to TRBD2. Per germline, CDR1 LNHDA and CDR2 SQIVND (reference sequence). J lost 0 bases, V lost 10 bases, and 6 bases had no gene match. This CDR3 has 13 amino acids. CDR3 nucleotides: TGTGCCACTTGGGGAGGGGCCTCCTACGAGCAGTACTTC. It translates to CATWGGASYEQYF.

The V and J genes are TRBV3-1 (or the pseudogene TRBV3-2) and TRBJ2-7; a weak D match, TRBD1 (5 bases). V was clipped by 3 bases and J by 6 bases, with 6 bases between them. The CDR3 has 11 residues. The V gene's germline CDR1 is LGHDT and CDR2 YNNKEL (reference sequence). For the CDR3, the DNA is TGTGCCAGCAGCCAGCAGGGCGAGCAGTACTTC. This gives the protein CASSQQGEQYF.

This clone has more than one count but fewer than ten. The J gene is TRBJ2-1, the V gene TRBV28; TRBD2 might be the D (5 bases). Trimming cost V 3 bases and J 9 bases, with 15 bases left between them. Germline lookup yields CDR1 MDHEN and CDR2 SYDVKM. This CDR3 has 14 amino acids. The CDR3 reads CASSFFDLRGEQFF. The CDR3 DNA follows: TGTGCCAGCAGTTTCTTTGACCTTCGGGGTGAGCAGTTCTTC.

This clone was observed a few times. The chain has TRBV29-1 and TRBJ1-4; no clear D gene. The ends were cut back, 2 bases at V and 7 bases at J, with 11 bases in the middle. Germline loops: CDR1 SQVTM, CDR2 ANQGSEA. The CDR3 loop spans 13 amino acids. CDR3 DNA: TGCAGCGTTGAAAATAGGGCGGGTGAAAAACTGTTTTTT. Residues: CSVENRAGEKLFF.

The chain couples TRBV18 to TRBJ2-7; 7 nucleotides agree with TRBD2. Germline-derived CDR1 and CDR2 are KGHSH and LQKENI. CDR3 size: 14 residues. Trimming at V came to 2 bases and at J to 4 bases, leaving 5 bases not matched to a gene. The CDR3 sequence is CASSPSGNYYEQYF. The CDR3 DNA follows: TGTGCCAGCTCACCAAGCGGGAACTATTACGAGCAGTACTTC. The whole variable domain, filled in from reference TRBV18 and TRBJ2-7, reads NAGVMQNPRHLVRRRGQEARLRCSPMKGHSHVYWYRQLPEEGLKFMVYLQKENIIDESGMPKERFSAEFPKEGPSILRIQQVVRGDSAAYFCASSPSGNYYEQYFGPGTRLTVT.

The CDR3 nucleotides are TGTGCCACCAGCAGAAATAGCGGTGGGACCGGGGAGCTGTTTTTT. This translates into CATSRNSGGTGELFF. This rearrangement joins TRBV15 to TRBJ2-2; maybe TRBD2 (6 bases). Trimming pared 2 bases from V and 5 bases from J, leaving 12 bases between. This CDR3 comprises 15 residues. The V gene's germline CDR1 is LNHNV and CDR2 YYDKDF (reference sequence).

The V and J genes are TRBV7-2 and TRBJ1-2; D is uncertain. This CDR3 has 13 amino acids. The V gene lost 2 bases and the J gene lost 3 bases, with 7 bases spanning the gap. Germline V gives CDR1 SGHTA, CDR2 FQGNSA. This chain's CDR3 is CASSLSQYYGYTF. The CDR3 DNA reads TGTGCCAGCAGCTTATCACAGTACTATGGCTACACCTTC.

This clone was observed a single time. The chain recombines TRBV24-1 with TRBJ1-2; possible D gene TRBD1, 5 bases. Looked up from germline, CDR1 is KGHDR and CDR2 is SFDVKD. The CDR3 is made up of 13 amino acids. V dropped 3 bases and J dropped 8 bases, with 12 bases sitting between them. The CDR3 DNA sequence: TGTGCCACCAGTGATAATGACAGCTACGGCTACACCTTC. Translated: CATSDNDSYGYTF.